These 23 T cell receptor beta chains share one sample of origin, sequenced in a study of T cells in Graves' hyperthyroidism and ophthalmopathy. The TCR beta CDR3 regions underwent amplification using RNA transcripts as the source. Researchers ran a first-round RT-PCR on the TCR CDR3 using the HTBI primer set. TCRdb redid the calling of the multiplex PCR reads with MiXCR, one entry per CDR3 protein. The repertoire consists of about 560,000 distinct CDR3 sequences, with around 46% occurring once and the leading ten covering about 7.8%. Sequencing was carried out using peripheral blood or thyroid tissue (not recorded which). The source of these receptors is a woman aged 18-35 years with Graves' hyperthyroidism.

This chain connects TRBV7-9 to TRBJ2-2; TRBD2 aligns across 11 bases. The germline V gene has CDR1 SEHNR and CDR2 FQNEAQ (reference sequence). The CDR3 length is 18 residues. The ends lost 5 bases at V and 6 bases at J; junction bases unmatched: 14. This chain's CDR3 is CASSPRALAGVGSGELFF. In DNA form, the CDR3 reads TGTGCCAGCAGCCCCAGGGCACTAGCGGGAGTTGGGTCCGGGGAGCTGTTTTTT.

This chain joins TRBV20-1 and TRBJ2-7; the D is unclear. This CDR3 is 15 amino acids long. With 4 bases removed from V and 3 bases from J, the gap between germline ends came to 19 bases. The V gene's germline CDR1 is DFQATT and CDR2 SNEGSKA (reference sequence). The CDR3 sequence is CSATTRTANFYEQYF. CDR3 DNA: TGCAGTGCTACGACGAGGACCGCGAATTTCTACGAGCAGTACTTC.

J is TRBJ1-4 and V is TRBV10-3; the D is unclear. V lost 0 bases and J lost 8, with 13 bases in between. This CDR3 comprises 15 residues. Germline V gives CDR1 ENHRY, CDR2 SYGVKD. For the CDR3, the DNA is TGTGCCATCAGTGAGTCTATGGTAGGAGGAGAAAAACTGTTTTTT. It specifies CAISESMVGGEKLFF.

Concerning this clonotype: Given a much more abundant clone one base away, this may be a read error. The V gene is TRBV6-1, the J gene TRBJ1-1; 7 bases are a match to TRBD1. Germline lookup yields CDR1 MNHNS and CDR2 SASEGT. The CDR3 is 15 residues long. Here the CDR3 reads CAISEAGTANTEAFF. The CDR3 nucleotides are TGTGCCATCAGTGAAGCCGGGACAGCGAACACTGAAGCTTTCTTT.

Note on this clonotype: A clone one base away is much larger, so this may be a read error. The chain has TRBV4-2 and TRBJ1-2; no clear D gene. The CDR3 contains 14 residues. Germline V lookup: CDR1 LGHNA, CDR2 YNFKEQ. With 0 bases removed from V and 1 base from J, the gap between germline ends came to 6 bases. The CDR3 region is CASSQDFVNYGYTF. Written as DNA, the CDR3 is TGTGCCAGCAGCCAAGATTTTGTTAACTATGGCTACACCTTC.

A note on this clonotype: The conserved phenylalanine or tryptophan normally closing the CDR3 is absent here, so this likely arose from a read error. The V and J genes are TRBV7-2 and TRBJ2-7; perhaps D is TRBD1 or TRBD2 (5 bases each). Germline-derived CDR1 and CDR2 are SGHTA and FQGNSA. Trimming shortened V by 6 bases and J by 0 bases, and 12 bases separated the two germline ends. This CDR3 has 14 amino acids. The CDR3 reads CASSSGRTSYEQYL. The CDR3 DNA is TGTGCCAGCAGTTCGGGACGGACCTCCTACGAGCAGTACCTC.

The CDR3 reads CATSPPPGQVVETQYF. The DNA of the CDR3 is TGTGCCACCAGCCCCCCCCCGGGACAGGTGGTCGAGACCCAGTACTTC. The V and J genes are TRBV10-3 and TRBJ2-5; TRBD1 agrees at 8 bases. V lost 10 bases and J lost 5; bases outside the gene matches: 18. CDR3 length: 16 residues. Germline loops: CDR1 ENHRY, CDR2 SYGVKD.

This clonotype was detected only once. V and J are TRBV25-1 and TRBJ2-5, with a possible D match to TRBD2 (5 bases). Looked up from germline, CDR1 is MGHDK and CDR2 is SYGVNS. V gave up 8 bases and J gave up 5 bases, with 15 bases separating them. CDR3 length equals 13 residues. CDR3 amino acids: CASRKRSQETQYF. Here the CDR3 DNA reads TGTGCCAGCCGCAAGCGGAGCCAGGAGACCCAGTACTTC. The full variable domain, completed using reference TRBV25-1 and TRBJ2-5, is EADIYQTPRYLVIGTGKKITLECSQTMGHDKMYWYQQDPGMELHLIHYSYGVNSTEKGDLSSESTVSRIRTEHFPLTLESARPSHTSQYLCASRKRSQETQYFGPGTRLLVL.

This clonotype was seen only a few times. The V gene is TRBV6-6, the J gene TRBJ1-1; D gene unclear. The CDR3 extends over 14 amino acids. V lost 5 bases and J lost 0, with 10 bases in between. From germline, CDR1 is MNHNY and CDR2 SVGAGI (reference sequence). The CDR3 DNA reads TGTGCCAGCAGTGGCGTGGCCTTGAACACTGAAGCTTTCTTT. Translated: CASSGVALNTEAFF.

The V gene is TRBV14, the J gene TRBJ1-2; 7 positions agree with TRBD1. Germline-derived CDR1 and CDR2 are SGHDN and FVKESK. With 6 bases clipped from V and 8 bases from J, the junction kept 12 bases outside the gene matches. The CDR3 sequence is 14 residues long. Here the CDR3 DNA reads TGTGCCAGCAGTGAATATTGGGGACAGTCCGGCTACACCTTC. Translation gives CASSEYWGQSGYTF.

The chain joins TRBV25-1 to TRBJ2-7, with D perhaps being TRBD1 or TRBD2 (5 bases each). Germline V gene sequence: CDR1 MGHDK, CDR2 SYGVNS. The germline V and J ends were trimmed by 5 bases and 2 bases, with 19 bases remaining between them. The CDR3 covers 16 residues. CDR3 protein: CASSLGLTGHAYEQYF. In DNA form, the CDR3 reads TGTGCCAGCAGTTTAGGACTTACCGGACATGCCTACGAGCAGTACTTC.

This chain links TRBV29-1 with TRBJ1-2, with TRBD1 matching over 8 bases. This CDR3 region has 13 residues. With 8 bases clipped from V and 1 base from J, the junction kept 6 bases outside the gene matches. Germline-derived CDR1 and CDR2 are SQVTM and ANQGSEA. CDR3 amino acids: CSLRQGLNYGYTF. CDR3 in DNA: TGCAGCTTAAGACAGGGGCTTAACTATGGCTACACCTTC.

This clonotype was found once. The genes are TRBV6-1 and TRBJ1-2, with 7 bases fitting TRBD1. The CDR3 is 15 residues long. The germline V gene encodes CDR1 MNHNS and CDR2 SASEGT. The J segment lost 4 bases and the V segment lost 7 bases, leaving 12 bases of the junction unmatched. The CDR3, as DNA: TGTGCCAGCACACGGTCTTCAGGGGGAGGCTATGGCTACACCTTC. Its translation: CASTRSSGGGYGYTF.

The chain links TRBV20-1 to TRBJ2-2; 9 bases fit TRBD2. The germline gives CDR1 DFQATT, CDR2 SNEGSKA (reference sequence). This CDR3 spans 15 amino acids. V lost 1 base, J lost 0 bases, and 0 bases stayed unmatched. The CDR3 sequence is CSARGGRANTGELFF. DNA of the CDR3: TGCAGTGCTAGAGGCGGGAGGGCGAACACCGGGGAGCTGTTTTTT.

This clonotype was counted a few times. V gene TRBV27 combines with J gene TRBJ2-7; D is perhaps TRBD1 (5 bases). Germline CDR1 reads MNHEY; CDR2 reads SMNVEV (reference sequence). This CDR3 contains 16 residues. Trimming pared 10 bases from V and 0 bases from J, leaving 22 bases between. The CDR3 protein is CATSTHRTEISYEQYF. CDR3 sequence (DNA): TGTGCCACCTCAACTCACAGGACGGAAATCTCCTACGAGCAGTACTTC.

This clonotype was picked up many times. The J gene is TRBJ1-2, the V gene TRBV29-1, with no clear D. The CDR3 runs to 12 residues. Germline V gene sequence: CDR1 SQVTM, CDR2 ANQGSEA. Trimming took 5 bases from V and 6 from J, leaving 13 bases between them. CDR3 residues: CSVIVTGDGYTF. In DNA form, the CDR3 reads TGCAGCGTTATCGTGACGGGAGATGGCTACACCTTC.

This clonotype showed up just once. This rearrangement joins TRBV10-3 to TRBJ1-1, with D unclear. Germline CDR1 is ENHRY and CDR2 is SYGVKD. The V end lost 7 bases, the J end lost 5 bases, and 8 bases lay between the germline ends. The CDR3 extends over 11 amino acids. The CDR3 region is CAITSTTEAFF. The CDR3 DNA is TGTGCCATCACCTCAACGACTGAAGCTTTCTTT.

The chain employs TRBV10-3 and TRBJ2-7; D remains unclear. The CDR3 extends over 13 amino acids. From germline, CDR1 is ENHRY and CDR2 SYGVKD. Trimming shortened V by 10 bases and J by 1 base, and 14 bases separated the two germline ends. The CDR3 DNA follows: TGTGCCAGCAGAGTTGGTGCGTCCTACGAGCAGTACTTC. Translating it yields CASRVGASYEQYF.

For this clonotype: Just one base apart from a much larger clone, this may be a read error. The CDR3 does not close with the conserved phenylalanine or tryptophan, likely indicating a read error. V and J are TRBV29-1 and TRBJ2-7; D tentatively reads TRBD1 or TRBD2 (6 bases each). Germline assignment: CDR1 SQVTM and CDR2 ANQGSEA. The CDR3 is made up of 13 amino acids. The ends were cut back, 7 bases at V and 3 bases at J, with 16 bases in the middle. The DNA of the CDR3 is TGCAGCGCCTCCGGGGGACAAGGCTACGAGCAGTACCTC. This translates into CSASGGQGYEQYL.

The table lists this clonotype with many counts. The rearrangement links TRBV7-8 to TRBJ2-7, with TRBD1 matching 7 bases. The CDR3 spans 14 residues. Losses at the gene ends were 1 base for V and 5 bases for J; bases not matched to a gene: 5. Germline assignment: CDR1 SGHVS and CDR2 FQNEAQ. The CDR3 DNA reads TGTGCCAGCAGCTTAGGCGGCAGGGGGAACGAGCAGTACTTC. Its translation: CASSLGGRGNEQYF.

A remark on this clonotype: The conserved phenylalanine or tryptophan normally closing the CDR3 is absent here, so this likely arose from a read error. No DNA is shown, since the ends of the CDR3 on it are uncertain; the CDR3 is the one TCRdb lists. The gene calls are TRBV20-1 and TRBJ1-1; the table's D call, TRBD1, was not checked against the DNA. The CDR3 is 9 residues long, counting both termini. Germline V gene data show CDR1 as DFQATT and CDR2 as SNEGSKA (reference sequence). CDR3 region: CSARDPGIL.

This clonotype was found a few times. The junction departs from the called germline gene at one end, perhaps through a read error. The CDR3 reads CASSYIDVDNQPQHF. CDR3 coding DNA: TGTGCCAGCAGTTACATTGACGTGGACAATCAGCCCCAGCATTTT. The V gene is TRBV10-3, the J gene TRBJ1-5; D is ambiguous. This CDR3 region has 15 residues. Germline V gene data show CDR1 as ENHRY and CDR2 as SYGVKD.

This clonotype was seen a few times. The chain combines TRBV9 with TRBJ1-2; D is ambiguous. CDR3 size: 15 residues. Germline V lookup: CDR1 SGDLS, CDR2 YYNGEE. Trimming pared 0 bases from V and 0 bases from J, leaving 9 bases between. The CDR3 reads CASSVEGGPNYGYTF. CDR3 in DNA: TGTGCCAGCAGCGTAGAGGGCGGACCTAACTATGGCTACACCTTC.